Sequencing of this TCR beta chain was carried out in a study of T cell changes during pregnancy in multiple sclerosis. Clones were sequenced by immunoSEQ multiplex PCR, and TCRdb holds only the in-frame ones, with some missing. The sample lists some 80,000 clones, roughly 90% occurring once. Germline V gene lookup returns CDR1 LNHDA and CDR2 SQIVND (reference sequence). This CDR3 is built from 14 residues. V was pared by 4 bases and J by 3 bases, with 10 bases between. The sample in question was peripheral blood, obtained in the first trimester of pregnancy. The sequence was obtained from a female donor in good health, enrolled as a control in a pregnancy study. The chain uses TRBV19 and TRBJ1-5, with D tentatively TRBD1 (6 bases). The CDR3 region is CASSNDRFNQPQHF. The CDR3 DNA reads as TGTGCCAGTAGTAACGACAGGTTCAATCAGCCCCAGCATTTT.